The clone carrying this T cell receptor (beta chain) was counted between two and nine times. This record belongs to a study of blood T cell repertoires in COVID-19. Study at large: T cells, B-cell-depleted T cells, or PBMCs provided the cDNA or gDNA that served as material.

As handled by the study authors: Cell counts per sample came from amplifying reference gene primers. Using immunoSEQ multiplex PCR, the repertoire was profiled, and TCRdb retains in-frame clones only, with some absent. The DNA was the basis for D and trimming; V, J and clone size are from that table. The sample lists 150,000 to 180,000 clones, roughly nine tenths occurring once. V shed 6 bases and J shed 8 bases, with 22 bases lying between them. Germline V gene data show CDR1 as SNHLY and CDR2 as FYNNEI. The CDR3 covers 15 residues. Sequencing was carried out using peripheral blood. The sequence derives from a woman aged 65 to 85 with acute or convalescent COVID-19. The chain links TRBV2 to TRBJ1-2, with TRBD1 as a possible D gene (6 bases). CDR3 nucleotide sequence: TGTGCCAGCAGCGCAGAAGTGACAGGTGGATACGGCTACACCTTC. Its translation is CASSAEVTGGYGYTF.